This T cell receptor (beta chain) was recorded in a study of T cells after posttransplantation cyclophosphamide. This clone was counted at least ten times. Its specificity is not known. Overall study findings and caveats: Blood and skin or GI T cell repertoires showed limited TRB overlap. Later blood repertoires were often dominated by clones from the donor CD8+ memory compartment.

Trimming pared 4 bases from V and 1 base from J, leaving 8 bases between. Germline-derived CDR1 and CDR2 are LNHDA and SQIVND (reference sequence). This CDR3 comprises 14 residues. Sequenced by immunoSEQ multiplex PCR; TCRdb stores in-frame clones only, minus some. The sample contains some 31,000 clones, none of them singletons. The chain is built from TRBV19 and TRBJ1-3; D gene ambiguous. What was sequenced was PBMCs. This TCR derives from a woman in her 30s in good health and a related stem cell transplant donor. CDR3 region: CASSTGISGNTIYF. DNA of the CDR3: TGTGCCAGTAGTACGGGGATATCTGGAAACACCATATATTTT.